This T cell receptor (beta chain) was recovered during a study of a mutant IDH1 vaccine in newly diagnosed glioma. Across the whole study: Patients had received radiotherapy, temozolomide, or both previously, most receiving both.

Clones were sequenced by immunoSEQ multiplex PCR, and TCRdb holds only the in-frame ones, with some missing. This sample carries about 24,000 clones, about nine tenths of them seen once, and the ten largest clones take 9.2%. Time point in this sample: baseline, week 1 (first vaccination visit). Treatment here: pre-vaccination baseline after standard-of-care therapy. New WHO grade 3 or 4 astrocytomas that were IDH1-mutant and ATRX-lost had been found in donors. Trimming cost V 4 bases and J 5 bases, with 9 bases left between them. The CDR3 contains 13 residues. The germline V gene has CDR1 SGHDN and CDR2 FVKESK.

Sequences were derived from PBMCs, sampled from a glioma patient treated with radiotherapy, temozolomide or both. The chain has TRBV14 and TRBJ1-5; D call uncertain. The clonotype was recovered from a man aged 30-40 years with glioma. CDR3 bases: TGTGCCAGCAGCCGAGGTTTAGATCAGCCCCAGCATTTT. This codes for CASSRGLDQPQHF.